Shown below are 25 T cell receptor beta chains from a single sample sequenced in a study of blood T cell repertoires in COVID-19. TCRdb's table, derived via immunoSEQ multiplex PCR, lists solely in-frame clones and lacks some. This table holds fewer than 50,000 clones, over 75% found once. The sequencing input was peripheral blood. The receptor source for this set is a human donor in a cohort sampled during active COVID-19.

CDR3 sequence: CASSQVWQGHEQYF. For the CDR3, the DNA is TGTGCCAGCAGCCAAGTTTGGCAGGGCCACGAGCAGTACTTC. This rearrangement joins TRBV14 to TRBJ2-7; D is possibly TRBD1 (5 bases). V lost 1 base and J 5 bases, leaving 12 bases between the germline ends. This CDR3 comprises 14 residues. Germline CDR1 reads SGHDN; CDR2 reads FVKESK.

J is TRBJ2-3 and V is TRBV4-2, with 7 bases aligning to TRBD2. The CDR3 contains 19 residues. Germline-derived CDR1 and CDR2 are LGHNA and YNFKEQ. J lost 6 bases, V lost 0 bases, and 18 bases had no gene match. In nucleotides, the CDR3 is TGTGCCAGCAGCCAAGAACCCTTTGCTGGAGGGAGGGTTGGGGATACGCAGTATTTT. It specifies CASSQEPFAGGRVGDTQYF.

The rearrangement joins TRBV27 to TRBJ1-1; 10 bases are shared with TRBD1. V lost 5 bases to trimming and J lost 8 bases; unmatched junction nucleotides: 8. This CDR3 has 14 amino acids. CDR1 is MNHEY, CDR2 SMNVEV, per germline (reference sequence). The chain's CDR3 is CASSAGTGVTEAFF. CDR3 nucleotides: TGTGCCAGCAGTGCAGGGACAGGGGTAACCGAAGCTTTCTTT.

V is TRBV5-1 and J is TRBJ2-7; 8 bases line up with TRBD1. The V gene end was trimmed by 7 bases and the J gene end by 2 bases; junction bases not matched to a gene: 11. CDR1 is SGHRS and CDR2 is YFSETQ in the germline V gene. CDR3 size: 15 residues. Here the CDR3 reads CASRPAGTGAYEQYF. For the CDR3, the DNA is TGCGCCAGCCGACCAGCCGGGACAGGAGCCTACGAGCAGTACTTC.

The chain links TRBV24-1 to TRBJ2-5; 10 nucleotides align to TRBD2. Trimming removed 4 bases from V and 1 base from J; junction bases left unmatched: 8. Germline loops: CDR1 KGHDR, CDR2 SFDVKD. The CDR3 sequence is 17 residues long. CDR3 DNA: TGTGCCACCAGTGACTCAGGACTAGCGGACTCCCAAGAGACCCAGTACTTC. Translated, it gives CATSDSGLADSQETQYF.

The chain uses TRBV7-2 and TRBJ2-5; a weak D match, TRBD1 (5 bases). Germline CDR1 reads SGHTA; CDR2 reads FQGNSA. The CDR3 sequence is 14 residues long. Deletions cut 1 base from V and 2 bases from J, with 8 bases between. The CDR3 DNA is TGTGCCAGCAGCTTAGTGACAGTACAAGAGACCCAGTACTTC. Translating gives CASSLVTVQETQYF. Full variable domain (missing parts from reference TRBV7-2 and TRBJ2-5): GAGVSQSPSNKVTEKGKDVELRCDPISGHTALYWYRQSLGQGLEFLIYFQGNSAPDKSGLPSDRFSAERTGGSVSTLTIQRTQQEDSAVYLCASSLVTVQETQYFGPGTRLLVL.

The chain combines TRBV3-1 (or the pseudogene TRBV3-2) with TRBJ2-5; 8 bases map to TRBD1. The CDR3 loop spans 13 amino acids. The germline V gene encodes CDR1 LGHDT and CDR2 YNNKEL (reference sequence). V lost 6 bases to trimming and J lost 4 bases; unmatched junction nucleotides: 4. The chain's CDR3 is CASRGTGGETQYF. The CDR3, as DNA: TGTGCCAGCAGGGGTACAGGGGGAGAGACCCAGTACTTC.

The rearrangement joins TRBV28 to TRBJ2-5, with 7 bases matching TRBD1. V was clipped by 2 bases and J by 1 base; unmatched bases: 7. The CDR3 sequence is 16 residues long. Germline CDR1 and CDR2: MDHEN and SYDVKM. This CDR3 reads CASSLTGTAVQETQYF. DNA for the CDR3: TGTGCCAGCAGTTTAACCGGGACAGCAGTCCAAGAGACCCAGTACTTC.

V usage is TRBV18 and J usage is TRBJ2-3; TRBD2 matches 8 bases. In germline, CDR1 is KGHSH, CDR2 LQKENI. The CDR3 length is 16 residues. With 2 bases clipped from V and 2 bases from J, the junction kept 6 bases outside the gene matches. The CDR3 DNA is TGTGCCAGCTCACCAGACCTAGCGGGTTCCACAGATACGCAGTATTTT. It is translated as CASSPDLAGSTDTQYF.

This clone showed up just a few times. The V call is TRBV19, the J call TRBJ2-7; 10 nucleotides align to TRBD2. This CDR3 comprises 14 residues. Losses at the gene ends were 8 bases for V and 7 bases for J; bases not matched to a gene: 11. Germline V gene sequence: CDR1 LNHDA, CDR2 SQIVND (reference sequence). The CDR3 DNA is TGTGCCAGTTCGATCTCTAGCGGGAGTGGGGAGCAGTACTTC. It codes for CASSISSGSGEQYF.

The CDR3 loop reads CASSQGQLLSAFF. The CDR3 DNA reads TGCGCCAGCAGCCAAGGACAGCTCCTTTCCGCTTTCTTT. The rearrangement links TRBV4-1 to TRBJ1-1; possible D gene TRBD1, 5 bases. This CDR3 region has 13 residues. CDR1 is MGHRA, CDR2 YSYEKL, per germline. The germline V and J ends were trimmed by 1 base and 11 bases, with 14 bases remaining between them.

The chain joins TRBV5-5 to TRBJ2-5, with 8 positions matching TRBD1. This CDR3 contains 16 residues. Germline trimming cut 4 bases from V and 1 base from J; bases unmatched to any gene: 9. In germline, CDR1 is SGHKS, CDR2 YYEKEE (reference sequence). In DNA form, the CDR3 reads TGTGCCAGCAGCCCCGGACAGGGAATTGGCCAAGAGACCCAGTACTTC. Translation gives CASSPGQGIGQETQYF.

The CDR3 nucleotides are TGTGCCAGCAGTGAAGGGGGCTTAGACTCTGGGGCCAACGTCCTGACTTTC. Protein: CASSEGGLDSGANVLTF. V is TRBV2 and J is TRBJ2-6; a possible D gene is TRBD1 (5 bases). The germline V gene encodes CDR1 SNHLY and CDR2 FYNNEI. The germline V and J ends were trimmed by 1 base and 0 bases, with 10 bases remaining between them. The CDR3 sequence is 17 residues long.

The V and J genes are TRBV6-5 and TRBJ2-7, with a tentative D call TRBD2 (7 bases). From germline, CDR1 is MNHEY and CDR2 SVGAGI. The CDR3 loop spans 15 amino acids. Trimming removed 6 bases from V and 3 bases from J, with 18 bases in between. DNA for the CDR3: TGTGCCAGCAGCCGGACGAGAGGGGGGGGCTACGAGCAGTACTTC. Protein sequence: CASSRTRGGGYEQYF.

The CDR3 is CASSLAGQVNEQYF. CDR3 DNA: TGTGCCAGCAGTTTAGCGGGCCAAGTTAACGAGCAGTACTTC. J is TRBJ2-7 and V is TRBV6-2 or TRBV6-3, with 7 bases aligning to TRBD2. With 4 bases clipped from V and 5 bases from J, the junction kept 8 bases outside the gene matches. The CDR3 is made up of 14 amino acids. Germline CDR1 reads MNHEY; CDR2 reads SVGEGT.

J is TRBJ2-7 and V is TRBV27; 11 bases agree with TRBD1. The CDR3 spans 14 residues. The germline gives CDR1 MNHEY, CDR2 SMNVEV (reference sequence). Unmatched junction bases numbered 3, after V lost 5 bases and J lost 3 bases. The CDR3 spells CASSTGTGGYEQYF. CDR3 DNA: TGTGCCAGCAGTACCGGGACAGGGGGCTACGAGCAGTACTTC.

The J gene is TRBJ2-1, the V gene TRBV10-3; a possible D gene is TRBD1 (5 bases). This CDR3 has 13 residues. Germline V gene lookup returns CDR1 ENHRY and CDR2 SYGVKD. The V end lost 8 bases, the J end lost 7 bases, and 15 bases lay between the germline ends. DNA of the CDR3: TGTGCCATCGGGGCTGCAGGGAAAAATGAGCAGTTCTTC. This codes for CAIGAAGKNEQFF.

This clone has a single count. The CDR3 here is CASSAMGGASQPQHF. CDR3 sequence (DNA): TGTGCCAGCAGCGCAATGGGAGGTGCATCTCAGCCCCAGCATTTT. The chain uses TRBV9 and TRBJ1-5; D gene uncertain. Trimming removed 3 bases at V and 6 bases at J, with 16 bases between. The germline V gene has CDR1 SGDLS and CDR2 YYNGEE. This CDR3 has 15 residues.

The chain recombines TRBV5-5 with TRBJ1-4; 9 bases fit TRBD1. The CDR3 consists of 16 residues. The trim removed 4 bases at V and 7 bases at J, leaving 11 bases unmatched. CDR1 is SGHKS and CDR2 is YYEKEE in the germline V gene (reference sequence). Here the CDR3 DNA reads TGTGCCAGCAGCCCCCGGACAGGGGAAGTAGGTGAAAAACTGTTTTTT. Residues: CASSPRTGEVGEKLFF.

V and J are TRBV7-6 and TRBJ2-3; no clear D gene. Germline values: CDR1 SGHVS, CDR2 FNYEAQ. V dropped 1 base and J dropped 2 bases, with 10 bases sitting between them. The CDR3 contains 15 residues. The CDR3 nucleotides are TGTGCCAGCAGCTTAGTAAACTTAAACACAGATACGCAGTATTTT. Its protein is CASSLVNLNTDTQYF.

The CDR3 DNA is TGTGCCAGCAGCCTCAATTGGGACAGCGATGGCTACACCTTC. It is translated as CASSLNWDSDGYTF. V is TRBV9 and J is TRBJ1-2; TRBD1 aligns across 7 bases. The CDR3 length is 14 residues. With 4 bases clipped from V and 6 bases from J, the junction kept 9 bases outside the gene matches. Germline V gives CDR1 SGDLS, CDR2 YYNGEE.

CDR3 DNA: TGTGCCAGCAGCTTAGATCCAAGGAGGACAGGGAAGGGTCAGCCCCAGCATTTT. It translates to CASSLDPRRTGKGQPQHF. The chain employs TRBV11-3 and TRBJ1-5; 8 nucleotides align to TRBD1. The CDR3 contains 18 residues. J lost 6 bases, V lost 0 bases, and 13 bases had no gene match. Germline CDR1 SGHNT, CDR2 YENEEA.

The chain is built from TRBV29-1 and TRBJ2-1; D is ambiguous. Trimming left V 5 bases short and J 0 bases short, with 8 bases between. The CDR3 totals 13 residues. The germline CDR1 and CDR2 sequences are SQVTM and ANQGSEA. The DNA of the CDR3 is TGCAGCGTTAACAGAAACTCCTACAATGAGCAGTTCTTC. Its translation is CSVNRNSYNEQFF.

The V gene is TRBV6-5, the J gene TRBJ2-3; 7 bases line up with TRBD2. Germline V gene sequence: CDR1 MNHEY, CDR2 SVGAGI. The CDR3 extends over 13 amino acids. V was clipped by 7 bases and J by 1 base; unmatched bases: 2. CDR3 sequence reads: CASKRGGTDTQYF. CDR3 in DNA: TGTGCCAGCAAGCGGGGAGGCACAGATACGCAGTATTTT.

The chain recombines TRBV24-1 with TRBJ2-7; weak D call: TRBD1 (5 bases). V lost 4 bases, J lost 1 base, and 13 bases lay in between. This CDR3 has 15 residues. Germline V gene sequence: CDR1 KGHDR, CDR2 SFDVKD. The DNA for the CDR3 is TGTGCCACCAGTGACCCACAGGAGCCGTCCTACGAGCAGTACTTC. Translating it yields CATSDPQEPSYEQYF.